This TCR beta chain was recorded in a study of a mutant IDH1 vaccine in newly diagnosed glioma. Using immunoSEQ multiplex PCR, the repertoire was profiled, and TCRdb retains in-frame clones only, with some absent. The sample lists 45,000 or so clones; around nine tenths were seen once. Time point indicated: week 35, safety follow-up. In the vaccine, a single dose held 300 ug of the mutant IDH1 20-mer peptide, along with topical imiquimod. New WHO grade 3 or 4 astrocytomas that were IDH1-mutant and ATRX-lost had been found in donors. Worth noting for this clone: Its antigen remains unknown.

CDR3 length equals 14 residues. Germline V CDR1 and CDR2: SGHRS, YFSETQ. V shed 4 bases and J 6 bases; nucleotides not matched to a gene: 7. V gene TRBV5-1 combines with J gene TRBJ2-7, with TRBD1 matching 10 bases. The sample was PBMCs, taken from a glioma patient whose treatment included an IDH1 peptide vaccine. This clonotype originated in a middle-aged woman with glioma. CDR3 sequence (DNA): TGCGCCAGCAGCCCCGGGACAGGGGTTAGCGAGCAGTACTTC. Its translation is CASSPGTGVSEQYF.